This TCR beta chain originates from a study of cytotoxic CD8 clonotypes in ibrutinib-treated CLL. Looking at the study overall: Response samples were drawn at a median of approximately 11 months of treatment, range 6 to 36. On average, 94,082 productive rearrangements and 255,043 productive templates per sample. General study points: Public clonotypes were seen rarely and were contracted or stable on treatment.

In the case of this clone: What it binds is unknown.

Germline lookup yields CDR1 SGHRS and CDR2 YFSETQ. This CDR3 contains 14 residues. Trimming pared 4 bases from V and 0 bases from J, leaving 10 bases between. The data were produced by immunoSEQ multiplex PCR, yet TCRdb's version contains in-frame clones alone and is incomplete. The sample consists of 40,000 to 55,000 clones, over 65% of them appearing once. V usage is TRBV5-1 and J usage is TRBJ1-1; D call uncertain. Source: PBMCs, taken after 24 months of ibrutinib treatment. This clonotype was sampled from a human donor with chronic lymphocytic leukemia. CDR3 in DNA: TGCGCCAGCAGCGTTTCGGGAATGAACACTGAAGCTTTCTTT. Encoded protein: CASSVSGMNTEAFF.